Below, 16 T cell receptor beta chains from the same sample are listed, as sequenced in a study of OX40 agonist ivuxolimab in advanced cancers. Some clones are missing from TCRdb's copy, which holds only in-frame ones; the method was immunoSEQ multiplex PCR. This table holds about 73,000 clones, 90% found once. The specimen comprised CD4+ or CD8+ T cells sorted from blood, sampled in a trial of the OX40 agonist ivuxolimab. These receptors were obtained from an adult with an advanced solid tumor such as melanoma, head and neck, liver or kidney cancer.

The chain recombines TRBV6-1 with TRBJ2-1; a weak D match, TRBD2 (6 bases). Germline V gene lookup returns CDR1 MNHNS and CDR2 SASEGT. This CDR3 contains 13 residues. V shed 5 bases and J shed 7 bases, with 12 bases lying between them. For the CDR3, the DNA is TGTGCCAGCAGTATGCGGGGAAGGAATGAGCAGTTCTTC. Translating gives CASSMRGRNEQFF.

The sample holds a few counts of this clone. The chain links TRBV7-9 to TRBJ1-2, with TRBD1 matching 7 bases. Germline CDR1 is SEHNR and CDR2 is FQNEAQ (reference sequence). This CDR3 comprises 12 residues. The V and J ends lost 5 bases and 4 bases, in that order; junction bases with no gene match: 1. The CDR3 coding sequence is TGTGCCAGCAGCGGGGACAGCTATGGCTACACCTTC. It yields the protein CASSGDSYGYTF.

J is TRBJ2-7 and V is TRBV19; 7 bases are a match to TRBD1. From germline, CDR1 is LNHDA and CDR2 SQIVND (reference sequence). V lost 5 bases to trimming and J lost 3 bases; unmatched junction nucleotides: 10. CDR3 length equals 15 residues. For the CDR3, the DNA is TGTGCCAGTAGTCCGCGGGCAGGGGGAAGCTACGAGCAGTACTTC. Translation gives CASSPRAGGSYEQYF.

Only a few counts were recorded for this clone. This chain joins TRBV19 and TRBJ2-5; no clear D. CDR1 LNHDA and CDR2 SQIVND come from the germline V gene (reference sequence). The CDR3 length is 13 residues. Trimming removed 6 bases from V and 4 bases from J, with 12 bases in between. CDR3 nucleotide sequence: TGTGCCAGTAGCCCAGGTGCTGGAGAGACCCAGTACTTC. This encodes CASSPGAGETQYF.

The chain recombines TRBV19 with TRBJ2-4, with TRBD2 matching 9 bases. The germline gives CDR1 LNHDA, CDR2 SQIVND (reference sequence). This CDR3 comprises 15 residues. J lost 8 bases, V lost 5 bases, and 10 bases had no gene match. CDR3 sequence: CASSFLTSGVYIQYF. The CDR3 region has the DNA TGTGCCAGTAGTTTCCTGACTAGCGGTGTTTACATTCAGTACTTC.

This clone was found once. The rearrangement uses TRBV18 and TRBJ2-5; D is unclear. Germline assignment: CDR1 KGHSH and CDR2 LQKENI. The CDR3 sequence is 12 residues long. With 6 bases removed from V and 2 bases from J, the gap between germline ends came to 7 bases. The CDR3 loop is CASSGPQETQYF. As DNA, the CDR3 is TGTGCCAGCTCCGGACCACAAGAGACCCAGTACTTC.

This chain uses TRBV19 with TRBJ1-1; 10 nucleotides align to TRBD1. The junction had 7 bases not matched to a gene; V was cut back by 7 bases and J by 5 bases. This CDR3 contains 14 residues. CDR1 and CDR2 from the germline V gene are LNHDA and SQIVND (reference sequence). The CDR3 bases are TGTGCCAGTAATCGACAGGGGGCAAGGACTGAAGCTTTCTTT. Translation: CASNRQGARTEAFF.

V usage is TRBV20-1 and J usage is TRBJ2-1; TRBD2 is a possible D gene (6 bases). CDR3 length: 11 amino acids. Germline V gene sequence: CDR1 DFQATT, CDR2 SNEGSKA (reference sequence). Deletions cut 6 bases from V and 7 bases from J, with 10 bases between. CDR3 in amino acids: CSAMGRNEQFF. The CDR3 DNA follows: TGCAGTGCCATGGGGAGGAATGAGCAGTTCTTC.

This clone was observed once. In the same sample, other DNA sequences code for this CDR3. This chain joins TRBV28 and TRBJ2-7, with D unresolved. Per the germline V gene, CDR1 is MDHEN and CDR2 is SYDVKM. The CDR3 is made up of 11 amino acids. V was shortened by 2 bases and J by 5 bases, with 4 bases between the two germline ends. Written as DNA, the CDR3 is TGTGCCAGCAGTTTACTCCACGAGCAGTACTTC. It codes for CASSLLHEQYF.

This sequence joins TRBV11-2 and TRBJ1-6, with D possibly being TRBD1 (6 bases). The CDR3 runs to 14 residues. The V and J ends lost 4 bases and 4 bases respectively, with 8 bases between them. Germline V CDR1 and CDR2: SGHAT, FQNNGV. The CDR3 reads CASSWGAYNSPLHF. The CDR3 region has the DNA TGTGCCAGCAGCTGGGGGGCTTATAATTCACCCCTCCACTTT.

The count of this clone is one. The chain couples TRBV6-5 to TRBJ1-5; D unclear. CDR3 length: 15 residues. Between the trimmed V and J ends, which lost 6 bases and 3 bases, there was a span of 15 bases. Germline lookup yields CDR1 MNHEY and CDR2 SVGAGI. CDR3 in amino acids: CASRRTVAVNQPQHF. Here the CDR3 DNA reads TGTGCCAGCAGGCGAACAGTGGCGGTCAATCAGCCCCAGCATTTT.

The gene calls are TRBV19 and TRBJ2-7; weak D call: TRBD2 (6 bases). Between the trimmed V and J ends, which lost 6 bases and 3 bases, there was a span of 12 bases. This CDR3 region has 13 residues. The germline V gene has CDR1 LNHDA and CDR2 SQIVND (reference sequence). The CDR3 region has the DNA TGTGCCAGTAGGGCGGGGAAAGGCTACGAGCAGTACTTC. Translating it yields CASRAGKGYEQYF.

This clone has only one observation. This rearrangement joins TRBV15 to TRBJ2-7; tentative D call: TRBD1 (8 bases). The V gene's germline CDR1 is LNHNV and CDR2 YYDKDF (reference sequence). This CDR3 comprises 15 residues. Trimming stripped 5 bases from V and 4 bases from J, with 18 bases between. For the CDR3, the DNA is TGTGCCACCAGCGACCTGACAGGGGAGGGGTACGAGCAGTACTTC. Protein sequence: CATSDLTGEGYEQYF.

The rearrangement links TRBV6-6 to TRBJ2-1; D gene uncertain. Trimming took 2 bases from V and 9 from J, leaving 11 bases between them. Germline CDR1 is MNHNY and CDR2 is SVGAGI (reference sequence). CDR3 length: 13 amino acids. This CDR3 is CASSYAPWSEQFF. DNA of the CDR3: TGTGCCAGCAGTTACGCCCCTTGGTCTGAGCAGTTCTTC.

The CDR3: CSAQAGTSAAQYF. CDR3 sequence (DNA): TGCAGCGCCCAGGCCGGGACTAGCGCCGCCCAGTACTTC. The chain joins TRBV29-1 to TRBJ2-5; 10 nucleotides agree with TRBD2. Unmatched junction bases numbered 11, after V lost 7 bases and J lost 9 bases. There are 13 residues in the CDR3. Germline assignment: CDR1 SQVTM and CDR2 ANQGSEA. Complete variable domain (other parts from reference TRBV29-1 and TRBJ2-5): SAVISQKPSRDICQRGTSLTIQCQVDSQVTMMFWYRQQPGQSLTLIATANQGSEATYESGFVIDKFPISRPNLTFSTLTVSNMSPEDSSIYLCSAQAGTSAAQYFGPGTRLLVL.

The chain couples TRBV7-8 to TRBJ1-3, with D possibly TRBD1 on 5 matching bases. The CDR3 totals 16 residues. V was trimmed by 5 bases and J by 1 base, leaving 15 bases between them. Germline-derived CDR1 and CDR2 are SGHVS and FQNEAQ. The CDR3 DNA is TGTGCCAGCAGCATGTCGCAGGGTTCATCTGGAAACACCATATATTTT. It specifies CASSMSQGSSGNTIYF.